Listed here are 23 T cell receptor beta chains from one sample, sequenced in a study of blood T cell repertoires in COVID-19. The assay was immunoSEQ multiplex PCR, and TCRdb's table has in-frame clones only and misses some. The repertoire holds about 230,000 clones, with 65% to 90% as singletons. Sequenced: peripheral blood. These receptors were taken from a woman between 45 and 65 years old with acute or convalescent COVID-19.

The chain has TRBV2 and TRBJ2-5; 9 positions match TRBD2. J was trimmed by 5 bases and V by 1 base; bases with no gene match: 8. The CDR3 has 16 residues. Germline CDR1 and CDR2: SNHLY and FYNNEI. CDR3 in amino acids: CASSEVLRSGRETQYF. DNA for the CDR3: TGTGCCAGCAGTGAAGTATTGAGAAGCGGGAGGGAGACCCAGTACTTC. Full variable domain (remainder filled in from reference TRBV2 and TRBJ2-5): EPEVTQTPSHQVTQMGQEVILRCVPISNHLYFYWYRQILGQKVEFLVSFYNNEISEKSEIFDDQFSVERPDGSNFTLKIRSTKLEDSAMYFCASSEVLRSGRETQYFGPGTRLLVL.

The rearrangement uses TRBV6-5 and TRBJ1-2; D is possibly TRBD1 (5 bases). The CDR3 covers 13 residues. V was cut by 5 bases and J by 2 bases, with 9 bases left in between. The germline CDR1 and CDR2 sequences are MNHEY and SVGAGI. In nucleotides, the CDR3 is TGTGCCAGCAGTCGGGACTTCAACTATGGCTACACCTTC. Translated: CASSRDFNYGYTF.

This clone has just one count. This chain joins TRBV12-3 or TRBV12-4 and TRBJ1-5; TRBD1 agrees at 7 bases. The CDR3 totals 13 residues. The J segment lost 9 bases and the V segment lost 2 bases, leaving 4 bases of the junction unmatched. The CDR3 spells CASSLRGRTPQHF. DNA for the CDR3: TGTGCCAGCAGTTTAAGGGGGCGGACGCCCCAGCATTTT.

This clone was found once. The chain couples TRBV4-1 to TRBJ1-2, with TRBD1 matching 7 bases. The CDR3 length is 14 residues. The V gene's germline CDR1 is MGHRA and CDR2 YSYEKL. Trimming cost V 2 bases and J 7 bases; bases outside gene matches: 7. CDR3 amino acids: CASSQTTGVSGYTF. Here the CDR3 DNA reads TGCGCCAGCAGCCAAACCACAGGGGTCAGTGGCTACACCTTC.

The DNA for the CDR3 is TGTGCCAGCAGCCTCGGGGCCGGGACAGGGCTATACGAGCAGTACTTC. Amino acid sequence: CASSLGAGTGLYEQYF. V and J are TRBV4-2 and TRBJ2-7; 9 bases map to TRBD1. V was pared by 4 bases and J by 4 bases, with 11 bases of the junction left unmatched. The CDR3 has 16 residues. Per germline, CDR1 LGHNA and CDR2 YNFKEQ.

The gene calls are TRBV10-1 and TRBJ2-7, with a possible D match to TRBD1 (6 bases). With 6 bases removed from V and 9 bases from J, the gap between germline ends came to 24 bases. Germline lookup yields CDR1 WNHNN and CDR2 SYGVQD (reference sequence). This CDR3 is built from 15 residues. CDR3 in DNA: TGCGCCAGCAGCAACGAGAGACAGGACCCTCGTGGGCAGTACTTC. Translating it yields CASSNERQDPRGQYF.

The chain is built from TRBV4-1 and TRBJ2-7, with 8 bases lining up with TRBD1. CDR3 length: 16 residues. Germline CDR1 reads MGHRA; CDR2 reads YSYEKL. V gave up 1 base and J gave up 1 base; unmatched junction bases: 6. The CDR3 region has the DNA TGCGCCAGCAGCCAAGCCTCTCGGACAGGGTCCTACGAGCAGTACTTC. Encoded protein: CASSQASRTGSYEQYF.

The CDR3 DNA reads TGTGCCACCAGCGGATACACTAGCGGCCAAGAGACCCAGTACTTC. This sequence encodes CATSGYTSGQETQYF. This chain joins TRBV15 and TRBJ2-5; 8 bases agree with TRBD2. The V gene's germline CDR1 is LNHNV and CDR2 YYDKDF (reference sequence). The CDR3 runs 15 residues. V shed 5 bases and J 1 base; nucleotides not matched to a gene: 6.

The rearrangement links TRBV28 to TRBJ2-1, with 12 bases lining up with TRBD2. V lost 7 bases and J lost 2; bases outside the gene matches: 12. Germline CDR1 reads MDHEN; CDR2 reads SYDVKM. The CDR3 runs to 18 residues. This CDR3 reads CASNIALAGGGTYNEQFF. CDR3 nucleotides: TGTGCCAGCAACATAGCGCTAGCGGGAGGGGGAACCTACAATGAGCAGTTCTTC.

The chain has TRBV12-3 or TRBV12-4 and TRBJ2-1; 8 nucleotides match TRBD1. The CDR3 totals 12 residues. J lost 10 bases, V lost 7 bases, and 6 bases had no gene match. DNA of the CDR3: TGTGCCAGCACCGGACAGGGAAACGAGCAGTTCTTC. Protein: CASTGQGNEQFF.

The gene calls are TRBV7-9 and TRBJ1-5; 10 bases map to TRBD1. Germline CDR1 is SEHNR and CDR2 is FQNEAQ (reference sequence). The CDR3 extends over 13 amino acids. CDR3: CASGTGEDQPQHF. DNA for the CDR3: TGTGCTTCCGGGACAGGGGAAGATCAGCCCCAGCATTTT.

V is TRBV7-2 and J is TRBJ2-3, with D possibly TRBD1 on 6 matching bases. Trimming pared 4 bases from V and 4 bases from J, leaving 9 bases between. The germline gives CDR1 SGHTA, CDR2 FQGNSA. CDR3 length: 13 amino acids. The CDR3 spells CASSSQGSDTQYF. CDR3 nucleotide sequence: TGTGCCAGCAGCTCTCAGGGGTCAGATACGCAGTATTTT.

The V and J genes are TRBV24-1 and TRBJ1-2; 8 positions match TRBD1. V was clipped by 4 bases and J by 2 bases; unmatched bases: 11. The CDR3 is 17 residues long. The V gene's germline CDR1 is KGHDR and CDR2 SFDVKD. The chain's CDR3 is CATSDHQTGEGNYGYTF. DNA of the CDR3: TGTGCCACCAGTGACCACCAGACAGGGGAGGGCAACTATGGCTACACCTTC.

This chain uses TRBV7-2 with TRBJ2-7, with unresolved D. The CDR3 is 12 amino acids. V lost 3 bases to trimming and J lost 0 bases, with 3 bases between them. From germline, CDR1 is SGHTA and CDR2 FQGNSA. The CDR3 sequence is CASSFSSYEQYF. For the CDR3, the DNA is TGTGCCAGCAGCTTCAGCTCCTACGAGCAGTACTTC.

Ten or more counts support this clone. In nucleotides, the CDR3 is TGTGCCAGCAGCGTAGAGGATCAGGGTTCATTAATGCTCTATGGCTACACCTTC. Its protein is CASSVEDQGSLMLYGYTF. The chain recombines TRBV9 with TRBJ1-2, with a weak D call TRBD1 (5 bases). The CDR3 loop spans 18 amino acids. The germline CDR1 and CDR2 sequences are SGDLS and YYNGEE. The V end was cut by 0 bases, the J end by 4 bases, with 22 bases between.

The CDR3, as DNA: TGTGCCATCAGTGAGTCGGCTAGCCAGACAGATACGCAGTATTTT. Residues: CAISESASQTDTQYF. The J gene is TRBJ2-3, the V gene TRBV10-3, with D possibly being TRBD2 (5 bases). Germline V gene data show CDR1 as ENHRY and CDR2 as SYGVKD. The CDR3 runs to 15 residues. V dropped 0 bases and J dropped 3 bases, with 10 bases sitting between them.

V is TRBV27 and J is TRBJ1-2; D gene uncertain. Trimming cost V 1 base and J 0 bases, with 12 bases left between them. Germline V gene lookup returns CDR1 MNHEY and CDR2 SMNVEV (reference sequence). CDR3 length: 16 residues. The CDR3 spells CASSLYGGLPNYGYTF. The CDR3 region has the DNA TGTGCCAGCAGTTTATACGGAGGGCTGCCTAACTATGGCTACACCTTC.

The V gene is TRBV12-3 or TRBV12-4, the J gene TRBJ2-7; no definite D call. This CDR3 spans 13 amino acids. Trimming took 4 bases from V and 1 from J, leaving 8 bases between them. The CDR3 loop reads CASSSADSYEQYF. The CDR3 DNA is TGTGCCAGCAGTTCTGCAGATTCCTACGAGCAGTACTTC.

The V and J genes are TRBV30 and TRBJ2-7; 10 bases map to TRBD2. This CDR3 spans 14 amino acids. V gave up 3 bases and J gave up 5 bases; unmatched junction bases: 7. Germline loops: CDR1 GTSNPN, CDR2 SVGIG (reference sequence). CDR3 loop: CAWSPGLASDEQYF. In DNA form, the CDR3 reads TGTGCCTGGAGCCCGGGACTAGCGTCCGACGAGCAGTACTTC.

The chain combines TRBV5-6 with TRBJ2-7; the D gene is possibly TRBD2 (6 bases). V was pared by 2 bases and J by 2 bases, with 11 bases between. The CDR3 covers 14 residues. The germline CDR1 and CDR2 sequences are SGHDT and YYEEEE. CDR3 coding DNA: TGTGCCAGCAGCTTCAGCGGGCCCACCTACGAGCAGTACTTC. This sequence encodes CASSFSGPTYEQYF.

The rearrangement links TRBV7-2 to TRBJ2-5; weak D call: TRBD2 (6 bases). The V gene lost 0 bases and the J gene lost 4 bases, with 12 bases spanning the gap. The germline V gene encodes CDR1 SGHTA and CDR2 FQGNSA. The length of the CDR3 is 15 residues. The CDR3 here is CASSLAGGVTETQYF. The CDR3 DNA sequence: TGTGCCAGCAGCTTAGCAGGCGGGGTAACAGAGACCCAGTACTTC.

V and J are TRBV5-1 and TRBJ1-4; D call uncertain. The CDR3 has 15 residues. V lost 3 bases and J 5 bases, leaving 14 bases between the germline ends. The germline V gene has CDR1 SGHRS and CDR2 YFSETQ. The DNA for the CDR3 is TGCGCCAGCAGCTCCCCCGGCCAGGCAAATGAAAAACTGTTTTTT. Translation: CASSSPGQANEKLFF.

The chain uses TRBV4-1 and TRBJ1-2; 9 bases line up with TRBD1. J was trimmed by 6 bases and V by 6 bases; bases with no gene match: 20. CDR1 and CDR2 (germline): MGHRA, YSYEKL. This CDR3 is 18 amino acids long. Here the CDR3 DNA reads TGCGCCAGCAGTCCCCTTCCCGGGACAGGGAGGAGCAGGGATGGCTACACCTTC. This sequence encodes CASSPLPGTGRSRDGYTF.